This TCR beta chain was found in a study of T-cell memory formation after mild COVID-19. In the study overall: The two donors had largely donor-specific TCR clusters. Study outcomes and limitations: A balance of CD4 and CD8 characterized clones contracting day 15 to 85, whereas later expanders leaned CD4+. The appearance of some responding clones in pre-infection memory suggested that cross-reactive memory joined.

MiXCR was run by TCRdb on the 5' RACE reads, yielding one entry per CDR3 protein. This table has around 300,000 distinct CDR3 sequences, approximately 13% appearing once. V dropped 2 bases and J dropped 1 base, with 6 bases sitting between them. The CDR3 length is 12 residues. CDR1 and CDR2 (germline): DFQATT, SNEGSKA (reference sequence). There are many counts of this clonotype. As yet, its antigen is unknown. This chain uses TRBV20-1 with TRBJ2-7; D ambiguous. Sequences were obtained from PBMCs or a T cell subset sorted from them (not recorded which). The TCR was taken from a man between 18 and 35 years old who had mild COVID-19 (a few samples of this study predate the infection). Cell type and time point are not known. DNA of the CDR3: TGCAGTGCTAGATACCGATCCTACGAGCAGTACGTC. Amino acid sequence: CSARYRSYEQYV.